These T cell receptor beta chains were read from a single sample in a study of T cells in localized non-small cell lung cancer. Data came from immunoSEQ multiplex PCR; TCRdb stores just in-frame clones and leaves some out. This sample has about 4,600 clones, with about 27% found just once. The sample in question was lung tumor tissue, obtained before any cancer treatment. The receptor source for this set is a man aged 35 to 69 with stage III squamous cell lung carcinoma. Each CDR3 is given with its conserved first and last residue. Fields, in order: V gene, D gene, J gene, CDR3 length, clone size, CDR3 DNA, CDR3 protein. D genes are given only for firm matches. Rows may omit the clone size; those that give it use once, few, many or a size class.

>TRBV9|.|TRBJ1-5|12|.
TGTGCCAGCAGCTTAGGCAATCAGCCCCAGCATTTT
CASSLGNQPQHF
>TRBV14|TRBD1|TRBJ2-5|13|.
TGTGCCAGCACCCAGGGGGCGCGGGAGACCCAGTACTTC
CASTQGARETQYF
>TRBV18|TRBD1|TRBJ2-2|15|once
TGTGCCAGCTCACCACCAGGGGGCGCTTCCGGGGAGCTGTTTTTT
CASSPPGGASGELFF
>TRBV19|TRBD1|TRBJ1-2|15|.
TGTGCCAGTAAAAGGGACAGGGGGGCCGAGTATGGCTACACCTTC
CASKRDRGAEYGYTF
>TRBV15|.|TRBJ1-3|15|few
TGTGCCACCAGCAGAGATGATAGCTCTGGAAACACCATATATTTT
CATSRDDSSGNTIYF
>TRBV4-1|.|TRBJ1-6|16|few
TGCGCCAGCAGCCAAGAGCACGACAGCTCTAATTCACCCCTCCACTTT
CASSQEHDSSNSPLHF
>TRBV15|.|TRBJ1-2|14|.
TGTGCCACCAGCAGATCCTGGATAGGGTTTGGCTACACCTTC
CATSRSWIGFGYTF
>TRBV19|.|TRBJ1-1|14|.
TGTGCCAGTAGTCTGCTGATACAGAACACTGAAGCTTTCTTT
CASSLLIQNTEAFF
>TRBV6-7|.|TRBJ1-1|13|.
TGTGCCAGCAGTTACTGGGGTGACCCTGAAGCTTTCTTT
CASSYWGDPEAFF
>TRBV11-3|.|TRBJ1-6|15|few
TGTGCCAGCAGCTTATTTCGGCGGGATAATTCACCCCTCCACTTT
CASSLFRRDNSPLHF
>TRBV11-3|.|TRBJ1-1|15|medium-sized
TGTGCCAGCAGCTTAAGACGGGCAGGGGTGACTGAAGCTTTCTTT
CASSLRRAGVTEAFF
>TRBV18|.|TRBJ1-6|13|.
TGTGCCAGCTCACCCCAGCGCAGTTCACCCCTCCACTTT
CASSPQRSSPLHF
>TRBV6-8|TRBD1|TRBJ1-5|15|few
TGTGCCAGCAGAAATTCCAGGGGGCGGGTTTCGGCCCAGCATTTT
CASRNSRGRVSAQHF
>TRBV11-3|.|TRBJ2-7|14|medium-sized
TGTGCCAGCAGCTTAGATGGTCTCTCCTACGAGCAGTACTTC
CASSLDGLSYEQYF
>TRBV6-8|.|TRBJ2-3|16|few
TGTGCCAGCAGTTACTCCCCCGCACAAAGCACAGATACGCAGTATTTT
CASSYSPAQSTDTQYF
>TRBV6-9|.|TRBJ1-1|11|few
TGTGCCAGCAGTCGGACAGCTGAAGCTTTCTTT
CASSRTAEAFF
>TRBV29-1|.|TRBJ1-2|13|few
TGCAGCGTTGACTCGACAAGCGCCGATGGCTACACCTTC
CSVDSTSADGYTF
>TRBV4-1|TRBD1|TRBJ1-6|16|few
TGCGCCAGCAGCCGTTACGACAGGGGCGCAAATTCACCCCTCCACTTT
CASSRYDRGANSPLHF
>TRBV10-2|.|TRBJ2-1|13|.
TGCGCCAGCAGCTCAACAGAAAACAATGAGCAGTTCTTC
CASSSTENNEQFF
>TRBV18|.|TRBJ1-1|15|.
TGTGCCAGCTCACCAGGAAAAGGGAGTGTCACTGAAGCTTTCTTT
CASSPGKGSVTEAFF
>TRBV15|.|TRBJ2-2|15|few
TGTGCCACCAGCAGAGATAAGGGTTACACCGGGGAGCTGTTTTTT
CATSRDKGYTGELFF
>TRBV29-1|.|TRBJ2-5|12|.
TGCAGCGTCCGCTCTGACGCCCAGACCCAGTACTTC
CSVRSDAQTQYF
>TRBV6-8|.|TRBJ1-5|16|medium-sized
TGTGCCAGCAGTCCCTCGGATCCCCATAGCAATCAGCCCCAGCATTTT
CASSPSDPHSNQPQHF
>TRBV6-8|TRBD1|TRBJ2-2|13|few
TGTGCCAACCAAGGAACAGGGGAAGGGGAGCTGTTTTTT
CANQGTGEGELFF
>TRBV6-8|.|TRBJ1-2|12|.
TGTGCCAGCTTAACCGGGAGTGGAGGCTACACCTTC
CASLTGSGGYTF
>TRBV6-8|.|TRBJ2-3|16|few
TGTGCCAGCAGTGACTCAGGGCCAGCTAGCACAGATACGCAGTATTTT
CASSDSGPASTDTQYF
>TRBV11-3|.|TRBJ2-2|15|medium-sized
TGTGCCAGCAGCCCCTGGACAGCGGACACCGGGGAGCTGTTTTTT
CASSPWTADTGELFF
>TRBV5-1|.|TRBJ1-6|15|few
TGCGCCAGCAGCGACGGGACCCCTTTCGGTTCACCCCTCCACTTT
CASSDGTPFGSPLHF
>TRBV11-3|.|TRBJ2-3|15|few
TGTGCCAGCAGCCAAGGGGGACTTCCAACAGATACGCAGTATTTT
CASSQGGLPTDTQYF
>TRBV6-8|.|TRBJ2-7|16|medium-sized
TGTGCCAGCAGTTTCTCCATCCATCAGGAGTACTACGAGCAGTACTTC
CASSFSIHQEYYEQYF
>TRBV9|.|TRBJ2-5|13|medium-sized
TGTGCCAGCAGCCTTAGGCAGCAAGAGACCCAGTACTTC
CASSLRQQETQYF
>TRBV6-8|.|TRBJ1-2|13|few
TGTGCCAGCAGCCTCACAGCTAACTATGGCTACACCTTT
CASSLTANYGYTF
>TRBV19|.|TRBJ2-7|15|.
TGTGCCAGTAGGACGGACAGCGCTGCCTCCTACGAGCAGTACTTC
CASRTDSAASYEQYF
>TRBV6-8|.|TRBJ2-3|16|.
TGTGCCAGCAGTGACCAACTGGGCACACTCACAGATACGCAGTATTTT
CASSDQLGTLTDTQYF
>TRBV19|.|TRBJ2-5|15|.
TGTGCCAGTAGATCTAGAGGGGGGGGCCAAGAGACCCAGTACTTC
CASRSRGGGQETQYF
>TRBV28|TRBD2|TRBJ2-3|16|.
TGTGCCAGCAGAGGACTAGCGGGGGGTTACACAGATACGCAGTATTTT
CASRGLAGGYTDTQYF
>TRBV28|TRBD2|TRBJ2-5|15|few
TGTGCCAGCAGCTCTAGCGGGGGGGCCCAAGAGACCCAGTACTTC
CASSSSGGAQETQYF
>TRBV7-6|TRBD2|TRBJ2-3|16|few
TGTGCCAGCAGCTTGGAGCTAGCGGGGGGGCGCGATACGCAGTATTTT
CASSLELAGGRDTQYF
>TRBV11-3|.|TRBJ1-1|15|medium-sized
TGTGCCAGCAGCCCCCCCGTGATGATGAACACTGAAGCTTTCTTT
CASSPPVMMNTEAFF
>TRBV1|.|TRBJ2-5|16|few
TGCGCCAGCAGCCGTGGACCCGGGGGGGGACAAGAGACCCAGTACTTC
CASSRGPGGGQETQYF
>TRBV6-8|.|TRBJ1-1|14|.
TGTGCCAGCAAGCGGGGGGGGATGAACACTGAAGCTTTCTTT
CASKRGGMNTEAFF
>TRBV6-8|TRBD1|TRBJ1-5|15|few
TGTGCCAGCAGACCTACAGGGGCTTTCAATCAGCCCCAGCATTTT
CASRPTGAFNQPQHF
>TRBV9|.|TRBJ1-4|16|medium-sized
TGTGCCAGCAGCGTCGGGTTCGGGGGGCGCGATGAAAAACTGTTTTTT
CASSVGFGGRDEKLFF
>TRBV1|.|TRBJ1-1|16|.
TGCGCCAGCAGCCAGGAAGACAGGCGGACGCACACTGAAGCTTTCTTT
CASSQEDRRTHTEAFF
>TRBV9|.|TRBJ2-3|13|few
TGTGCCAGCAGCAAACCATGGGCTGATACGCAGTATTTT
CASSKPWADTQYF
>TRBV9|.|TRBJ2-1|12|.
TGTGCCAGCAGTGAGGGACACAATGAGCAGTTCTTC
CASSEGHNEQFF
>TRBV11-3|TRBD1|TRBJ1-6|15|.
TGTGCCAGCAGCTTGGCCGGACAGGGGGCTTCACCCCTCCACTTT
CASSLAGQGASPLHF
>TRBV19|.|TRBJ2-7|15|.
TGTGCCAGTAGTATCCAGACAGGTATATTCTACGAGCAGTACTTC
CASSIQTGIFYEQYF
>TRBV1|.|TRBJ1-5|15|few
TGCGCCAGCAGCCGAACAGGGTCTAGCAATCAGCCCCAGCATTTT
CASSRTGSSNQPQHF
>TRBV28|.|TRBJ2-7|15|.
TGTGCCAGCATCCCCGCCGTGGGGGCAGACTACGAGCAGTACTTC
CASIPAVGADYEQYF
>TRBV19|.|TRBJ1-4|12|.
TGTGCCAGTAGTCCGTCGACCAAACAGCTGTTTTTT
CASSPSTKQLFF
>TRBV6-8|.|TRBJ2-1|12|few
TGTGCCATCAGGGAAATCTACAATGAGCAGTTCTTC
CAIREIYNEQFF
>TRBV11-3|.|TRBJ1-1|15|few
TGTGCCAGCAGCTTGGACAAGGGGATCAACACTGAAGCTTTCTTT
CASSLDKGINTEAFF